These 2 T cell receptor beta chains came from one sample sequenced in a study of cytomegalovirus exposure and HLA in healthy donors. The primer mix had 60 Vbeta and 13 Jbeta primers. Assay: immunoSEQ multiplex PCR; the TCRdb copy retains only in-frame clones and omits some. The profile shows roughly 98,000 clones, about 74% of them singletons. The specimen was PBMCs. Source of these receptors: a female donor in good health and CMV-seronegative.

J is TRBJ1-5 and V is TRBV7-8; D is undetermined. V gave up 2 bases and J gave up 5 bases, with 10 bases separating them. Germline CDR1 reads SGHVS; CDR2 reads FQNEAQ. This CDR3 has 14 residues. CDR3 sequence (DNA): TGTGCCAGCAGCTTAAGGGAGGAACATCAGCCCCAGCATTTT. Protein sequence: CASSLREEHQPQHF.

This chain joins TRBV29-1 and TRBJ1-2; D unclear. Trimming shortened V by 3 bases and J by 0 bases, and 5 bases separated the two germline ends. CDR1 and CDR2 (germline): SQVTM, ANQGSEA. The CDR3 runs to 12 residues. CDR3 nucleotides: TGCAGCGTTGAGAGTACTAACTATGGCTACACCTTC. The encoded protein is CSVESTNYGYTF.